These T cell receptor beta chains were read from a single sample in a study of identical twins. MiXCR, run by TCRdb on the 5' RACE reads, gives a single entry per CDR3 protein. Of roughly 250,000 distinct CDR3 sequences in the sample, about an eighth are singletons; the top ten hold approximately 8.8%. Sequenced input: memory (CD45RO+) T cells sorted from blood. These receptors came from a young woman in good health. Both conserved end residues are part of each CDR3. For some rows the clone size is stated as once, few or many, or as a class when expanded; others skip it.

CDR3: CASSRGFRNTQYF; V: TRBV12-3/TRBV12-4; size: many; J: TRBJ2-3
CDR3: CASSPGGNGYTF; V: TRBV12-3/TRBV12-4; size: few; J: TRBJ1-2
CDR3: CASTPRGWTGELFF; V: TRBV11-1; size: few; J: TRBJ2-2
CDR3: CASSRRRGPTGELFF; V: TRBV12-3/TRBV12-4; size: many; J: TRBJ2-2
CDR3: CASSFSGAADTQYF; V: TRBV11-2; size: .; J: TRBJ2-3
CDR3: CASRDSSSTDTQYF; V: TRBV5-1; size: .; J: TRBJ2-3
CDR3: CASSPSGTGVNYEQYF; V: TRBV7-2; size: few; J: TRBJ2-7
CDR3: CARSTGTSGDEQYF; V: TRBV5-1; size: many; J: TRBJ2-7
CDR3: CASSQQGGNEQFF; V: TRBV9; size: few; J: TRBJ2-1
CDR3: CASSEQIFREQFF; V: TRBV10-1; size: .; J: TRBJ2-1
CDR3: CSAQSDPNQPQHF; V: TRBV20-1; size: many; J: TRBJ1-5
CDR3: CSAGTGNPEAFF; V: TRBV20-1; size: few; J: TRBJ1-1
CDR3: CASSYSRDDTETQYF; V: TRBV6-5; size: many; J: TRBJ2-5
CDR3: CASSHVNGGEDTQYF; V: TRBV4-1; size: few; J: TRBJ2-3
CDR3: CASSPGTYGYNEQFF; V: TRBV4-2; size: .; J: TRBJ2-1
CDR3: CASSQENYNEQFF; V: TRBV12-3/TRBV12-4; size: few; J: TRBJ2-1
CDR3: CASTPAGLETQYF; V: TRBV6-1; size: .; J: TRBJ2-5
CDR3: CASSLSGTRQFF; V: TRBV27; size: few; J: TRBJ2-1
CDR3: CSVTSSAWADTQYF; V: TRBV29-1; size: few; J: TRBJ2-3
CDR3: CASRDRDDGANVLTF; V: TRBV6-1; size: few; J: TRBJ2-6
CDR3: CSAGQLLGQYF; V: TRBV20-1; size: few; J: TRBJ2-7
CDR3: CASSEGGNIQYF; V: TRBV7-8; size: few; J: TRBJ2-4
CDR3: CASSSNRDMGTGELFF; V: TRBV27; size: few; J: TRBJ2-2
CDR3: CSVEGDRGSDTQYF; V: TRBV29-1; size: .; J: TRBJ2-3
CDR3: CASSPGARNTGELFF; V: TRBV5-4; size: few; J: TRBJ2-2
CDR3: CATSRDLDNTQYF; V: TRBV15; size: .; J: TRBJ2-3
CDR3: CSAPPPGLEQFF; V: TRBV20-1; size: .; J: TRBJ2-1
CDR3: CSARELAGGPLTDTQYF; V: TRBV20-1; size: few; J: TRBJ2-3
CDR3: CASTPIRGGGGSNEQFF; V: TRBV6-1; size: few; J: TRBJ2-1
CDR3: CASSLAGSEQYF; V: TRBV7-9; size: .; J: TRBJ2-7
CDR3: CAWSTFPGGSYNEQFF; V: TRBV30; size: .; J: TRBJ2-1
CDR3: CASSLGPEKLFF; V: TRBV11-2; size: .; J: TRBJ1-4
CDR3: CASSPRDSQSTDTQYF; V: TRBV10-1; size: few; J: TRBJ2-3
CDR3: CASSRKYGTGKNIQYF; V: TRBV3-1; size: few; J: TRBJ2-4
CDR3: CASGVGRALHF; V: TRBV21-1; size: few; J: TRBJ1-6
CDR3: CSGGDKNYGYTF; V: TRBV29-1; size: .; J: TRBJ1-2
CDR3: CASSSSDTQYF; V: TRBV7-9; size: many; J: TRBJ2-3
CDR3: CAISESHDISGNTIYF; V: TRBV10-3; size: few; J: TRBJ1-3
CDR3: CASSLVQTNTEAFF; V: TRBV5-1; size: .; J: TRBJ1-1
CDR3: CSARPFGTTDTDTQYF; V: TRBV20-1; size: .; J: TRBJ2-3
CDR3: CASSVENEQYF; V: TRBV5-6; size: .; J: TRBJ2-7
CDR3: CASSLGGARAFF; V: TRBV7-2; size: .; J: TRBJ1-1
CDR3: CASSLQRGNTEAFF; V: TRBV12-3/TRBV12-4; size: .; J: TRBJ1-1
CDR3: CASSTRIYEQYF; V: TRBV12-3/TRBV12-4; size: .; J: TRBJ2-7
CDR3: CASSQDSDTSGGARKNIQYF; V: TRBV3-1; size: few; J: TRBJ2-4
CDR3: CASSQGSGLAVYEQYF; V: TRBV6-2/TRBV6-3; size: many; J: TRBJ2-7
CDR3: CASSPTNSNQPQHF; V: TRBV6-2/TRBV6-3; size: .; J: TRBJ1-5
CDR3: CASKKEGNQPQHF; V: TRBV6-1; size: .; J: TRBJ1-5
CDR3: CASSFSGGANTGELFF; V: TRBV5-1; size: few; J: TRBJ2-2
CDR3: CASSSYRGIYGYTF; V: TRBV12-3/TRBV12-4; size: many; J: TRBJ1-2
CDR3: CASSPGPGELFF; V: TRBV6-6; size: .; J: TRBJ2-2
CDR3: CASRPGTSWEQYF; V: TRBV7-9; size: .; J: TRBJ2-7
CDR3: CASSFRTYNEQFF; V: TRBV11-3; size: few; J: TRBJ2-1
CDR3: CAIGPGGETQYF; V: TRBV10-3; size: few; J: TRBJ2-5
CDR3: CSARGRHNEQFF; V: TRBV20-1; size: .; J: TRBJ2-1
CDR3: CSAPRPKSNYGYTF; V: TRBV20-1; size: .; J: TRBJ1-2
CDR3: CATSRTGSDTGELFF; V: TRBV24-1; size: many; J: TRBJ2-2
CDR3: CASRVGTSGTQETQYF; V: TRBV7-9; size: few; J: TRBJ2-5
CDR3: CSAPPGPHRFYPYYNEQFF; V: TRBV20-1; size: .; J: TRBJ2-1
CDR3: CASSLSWTGDNEQFF; V: TRBV3-1; size: few; J: TRBJ2-1